Listed below are T cell receptor beta chains from one sample, sequenced in a study of PD-1 blockade in mismatch repair-deficient tumors. Here immunoSEQ multiplex PCR was the method, and the copy in TCRdb shows in-frame clones only, minus some. This table holds about 40,000 clones, roughly 77% found once. The sample consisted of peripheral blood, taken 4 weeks after starting pembrolizumab. These receptors were taken from an adult with mismatch repair-deficient cancer. Each CDR3 is given with its conserved first and last residue. A D gene is named only where the DNA matches it firmly. Size is omitted from some rows. Given values are once, few, many or a class for expanded clones.

>TRBD2|TRBV12-5|-|TRBJ2-7
TGTGCTAGTGGTTTGGTACTTGGACATTGGACTAGCGGATCCTACGAGCAGTACTTC
CASGLVLGHWTSGSYEQYF
>-|TRBV27|-|TRBJ2-7
TGTGCCAGCAGTACCAGCCTAACTAGTTCCTACGAGCAGTACTTC
CASSTSLTSSYEQYF
>TRBD1|TRBV13|few|TRBJ2-3
TGTGCCAGCAGCCAGGACAGGCGGGTGAGAGAGCAGTATTTT
CASSQDRRVREQYF
>-|TRBV30|-|TRBJ2-3
TGTGCCTGGAGGACCCACTCGGGAATCACAGATACGCAGTATTTT
CAWRTHSGITDTQYF
>-|TRBV6-5|-|TRBJ2-7
TGTGCCAGCAGTAGGGGGAGTTCGGGTCACGAGCAGTACTTC
CASSRGSSGHEQYF
>TRBD2|TRBV14|few|TRBJ2-3
TGTGCCAGCAGCCCCCAGACTAGCGGGAGAACTACAGATACGCAGTATTTT
CASSPQTSGRTTDTQYF
>TRBD1|TRBV5-6|once|TRBJ1-5
TGTGCCAGCACCCTCAGGGGGGGAGGAGGGAGCAATCAGCCCCAGCATTTT
CASTLRGGGGSNQPQHF
>-|TRBV9|-|TRBJ2-1
TGTGCCAGCAGCGCCCTCCCGGAGAACAATGAGCAGTTCTTC
CASSALPENNEQFF
>-|TRBV4-2|-|TRBJ1-4
TGTGCCAGCAGCCAAAACCCATCAGGTTCAACTAATGAAAAACTGTTTTTT
CASSQNPSGSTNEKLFF
>-|TRBV25-1|-|TRBJ2-1
TGTGCCAGCAGTGAAATGAGTCTCAACAATGAGCAGTTCTTC
CASSEMSLNNEQFF
>TRBD2|TRBV6-4|-|TRBJ2-3
TGTGCCAGCAGTTACGGGACTAGCTCAGATACGCAGTATTTT
CASSYGTSSDTQYF
>-|TRBV6-6|-|TRBJ2-1
TGTGCCAGCAGAGGCCAGAGCTCCTACAATGAGCAGTTCTTC
CASRGQSSYNEQFF
>-|TRBV7-2|-|TRBJ2-5
TGTGCCAGCAGCTCAGTTTGGCAAGAGACCCAGTACTTC
CASSSVWQETQYF
>-|TRBV18|few|TRBJ2-2
TGTGCCAGCTCGGGACCCAACGGGGAGCTGTTTTTT
CASSGPNGELFF
>TRBD2|TRBV19|-|TRBJ2-1
TGTGCCACCCAGGACCTGGGACTAGCGGGACGTAACAATGAGCAGTTCTTC
CATQDLGLAGRNNEQFF
>TRBD1|TRBV4-2|-|TRBJ1-1
TGTGCCAGCAGCCAAGCAGACAGGGGCGTCGGAGCTTTCTTT
CASSQADRGVGAFF
>-|TRBV6-4|-|TRBJ2-2
TGTGCCAGCCGTGAGGGCCCTGACACCGGGGAGCTGTTTTTT
CASREGPDTGELFF
>TRBD2|TRBV30|-|TRBJ2-3
TGTGCCTGGAACCAAGGAGCGGGAGTGGATACGCAGTATTTT
CAWNQGAGVDTQYF
>-|TRBV4-3|-|TRBJ1-2
TGCGCCAGCAGCCAAGATGGGGGGGCGTATGGCTACACCTTC
CASSQDGGAYGYTF
>-|TRBV5-8|few|TRBJ2-3
TGTGCCAGCAGCGCATACCCGTCAGATACGCAGTATTTT
CASSAYPSDTQYF
>-|TRBV28|-|TRBJ2-1
TGTGCCAGCAGTTTGATGGACCGGGACTCAAATGAGCAGTTCTTC
CASSLMDRDSNEQFF
>TRBD1|TRBV28|-|TRBJ2-7
TGTGCCAGCAATGAGGGACAGGGCCTCGAGCAGTACTTC
CASNEGQGLEQYF
>-|TRBV5-8|-|TRBJ2-5
TGTGCCAGCAGCATACCGAATCAAGAGACCCAGTACTTC
CASSIPNQETQYF
>TRBD1|TRBV19|-|TRBJ2-3
TGTGCCAGTAGTACGCCAATTCGGGACAGGATGATGCGGAGCCCAGATACGCAGTATTTT
CASSTPIRDRMMRSPDTQYF
>-|TRBV27|-|TRBJ1-4
TGTGCCAGCAGTTCGAGGACCACTCGTAATGAAAAACTGTTTTTT
CASSSRTTRNEKLFF
>-|TRBV6-1|-|TRBJ1-2
TGTGCCAGCAGTGACTTGGACTATGGCTACACCTTC
CASSDLDYGYTF